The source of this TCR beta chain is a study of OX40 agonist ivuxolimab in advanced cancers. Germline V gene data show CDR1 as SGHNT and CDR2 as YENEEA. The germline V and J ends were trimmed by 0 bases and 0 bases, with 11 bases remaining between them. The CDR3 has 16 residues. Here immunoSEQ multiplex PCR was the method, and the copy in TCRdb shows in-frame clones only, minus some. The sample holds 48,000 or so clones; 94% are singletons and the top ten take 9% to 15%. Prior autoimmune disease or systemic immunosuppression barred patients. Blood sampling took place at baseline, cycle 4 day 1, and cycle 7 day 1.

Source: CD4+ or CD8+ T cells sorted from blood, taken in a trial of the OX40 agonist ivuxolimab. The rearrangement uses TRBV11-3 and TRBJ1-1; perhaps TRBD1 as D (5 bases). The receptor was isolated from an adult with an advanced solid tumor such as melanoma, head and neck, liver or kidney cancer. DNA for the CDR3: TGTGCCAGCAGCTTAGAAGGGGTCCTAATGAACACTGAAGCTTTCTTT. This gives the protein CASSLEGVLMNTEAFF.